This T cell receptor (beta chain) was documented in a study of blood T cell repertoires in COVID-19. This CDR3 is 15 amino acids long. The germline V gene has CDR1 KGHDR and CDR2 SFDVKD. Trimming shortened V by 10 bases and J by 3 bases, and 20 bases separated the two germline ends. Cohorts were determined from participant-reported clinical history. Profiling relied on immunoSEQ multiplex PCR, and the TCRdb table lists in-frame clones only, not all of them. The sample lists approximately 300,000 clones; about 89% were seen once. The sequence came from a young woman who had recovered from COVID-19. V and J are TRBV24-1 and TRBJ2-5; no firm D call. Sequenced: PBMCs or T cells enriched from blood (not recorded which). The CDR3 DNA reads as TGTGCCACATCCCCCCAGAACAGATCTAAAGAGACCCAGTACTTC. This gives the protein CATSPQNRSKETQYF.